These 20 T cell receptor beta chains came from one sample sequenced in a study of shared clonotypes between healthy human individuals. Libraries were prepared by immunoSEQ multiplex PCR; TCRdb keeps only in-frame clonotypes and omits some of them. Here the sample spans a few million clones, 90% to 95% being singletons. The sample was naive CD4+ T cells from PBMCs. As to subset: CD45RA+ positively selected. The receptors here all came from a man aged 18 to 30 in good health. Some clones in this sample may be carry-over from other donors' samples.

The chain carries TRBV6-6 and TRBJ1-1; D is unclear. Trimming stripped 8 bases from V and 5 bases from J, with 12 bases between. The CDR3 extends over 12 amino acids. CDR1 is MNHNY and CDR2 is SVGAGI in the germline V gene (reference sequence). The CDR3 sequence: CASGGWETEAFF. The CDR3 DNA reads as TGTGCCAGCGGCGGGTGGGAGACTGAAGCTTTCTTT.

The rearrangement uses TRBV7-9 and TRBJ2-1; 14 bases match TRBD2. This CDR3 is built from 16 residues. Germline CDR1 is SEHNR and CDR2 is FQNEAQ (reference sequence). Trimming took 5 bases from V and 9 from J; bases not matched to a gene: 9. The CDR3 region is CASSRGTSGSGGEQFF. Written as DNA, the CDR3 is TGTGCCAGCAGCCGAGGGACTAGCGGGAGTGGGGGTGAGCAGTTCTTC.

DNA of the CDR3: TGTGCCAGCAGTTTTCCGACAGGACCAAATTCCTACGAGCAGTACTTC. It specifies CASSFPTGPNSYEQYF. The chain joins TRBV28 to TRBJ2-7, with D possibly matching TRBD1 (6 bases). Trimming removed 3 bases from V and 1 base from J, with 16 bases in between. The V gene's germline CDR1 is MDHEN and CDR2 SYDVKM. CDR3 length: 16 residues.

The V and J genes are TRBV5-6 and TRBJ2-5, with D perhaps TRBD1 (6 bases). The end of the DNA is better explained by TRBJ2-7, so the J call may be wrong. Germline V gene sequence: CDR1 SGHDT, CDR2 YYEEEE. The CDR3 consists of 14 residues. The CDR3 DNA sequence: TGTGCCAGCAGCTTTGGGCAGGGGCGGTACGAGCAGTACTTC. Residues: CASSFGQGRYEQYF.

The chain has TRBV5-1 and TRBJ2-2; 8 positions match TRBD2. This CDR3 is built from 16 residues. Germline-derived CDR1 and CDR2 are SGHRS and YFSETQ. J lost 6 bases, V lost 3 bases, and 10 bases had no gene match. CDR3 DNA sequence: TGCGCCAGCAGCTGGGGGACTAGTCTCAAGGCCGGGGAGCTGTTTTTT. This codes for CASSWGTSLKAGELFF.

CDR3 loop: CAITRDLKQTQYF. In DNA form, the CDR3 reads TGTGCCATCACCCGGGACCTCAAGCAGACCCAGTACTTC. The V call is TRBV10-3, the J call TRBJ2-5, with D perhaps given as TRBD1 or TRBD2 (5 bases each). Trimming cost V 7 bases and J 6 bases, with 15 bases left between them. This CDR3 contains 13 residues. Looked up from germline, CDR1 is ENHRY and CDR2 is SYGVKD.

The chain carries TRBV18 and TRBJ1-3; no clear D gene. This CDR3 spans 16 amino acids. V was shortened by 3 bases and J by 1 base, with 13 bases between the two germline ends. The germline V gene encodes CDR1 KGHSH and CDR2 LQKENI. CDR3: CASSPALGSSGNTIYF. The DNA of the CDR3 is TGTGCCAGCTCACCGGCCTTAGGATCGTCTGGAAACACCATATATTTT.

This chain uses TRBV19 with TRBJ2-2, with no clear D. The CDR3 length is 18 residues. Germline CDR1 reads LNHDA; CDR2 reads SQIVND (reference sequence). V was shortened by 6 bases and J by 0 bases, with 20 bases between the two germline ends. The CDR3 loop is CASRSRRTVITNTGELFF. CDR3 DNA sequence: TGTGCCAGTAGATCCCGCCGAACTGTAATAACGAACACCGGGGAGCTGTTTTTT.

This clone was detected a few times. The chain links TRBV7-6 to TRBJ1-1, with D tentatively TRBD1 (6 bases). The CDR3 runs 15 residues. Germline V gene lookup returns CDR1 SGHVS and CDR2 FNYEAQ. The V and J ends lost 5 bases and 3 bases respectively, with 16 bases between them. CDR3 nucleotide sequence: TGTGCCAGCAGCCCACAGGGAGGAGGCGACACTGAAGCTTTCTTT. It translates to CASSPQGGGDTEAFF.

This chain connects TRBV5-4 to TRBJ2-1, with 7 bases fitting TRBD1. The CDR3 covers 14 residues. V lost 3 bases to trimming and J lost 2 bases; unmatched junction nucleotides: 2. Germline CDR1 is SGHNT and CDR2 is YYREEE (reference sequence). The CDR3 nucleotides are TGTGCCAGCAGCTGGGACAGTACCTACAATGAGCAGTTCTTC. Amino acid sequence: CASSWDSTYNEQFF.

The chain couples TRBV5-6 to TRBJ2-4; a possible D gene is TRBD1 (7 bases). The CDR3 spans 16 residues. Germline-derived CDR1 and CDR2 are SGHDT and YYEEEE. Trimming shortened V by 0 bases and J by 0 bases, and 10 bases separated the two germline ends. CDR3 sequence (DNA): TGTGCCAGCAGCTTGGCAGGGGGGTTAGCCAAAAACATTCAGTACTTC. It yields the protein CASSLAGGLAKNIQYF.

The chain links TRBV30 to TRBJ2-5; the match to TRBD2 covers 8 bases. V shed 0 bases, J shed 1 base, and the junction held 7 bases outside the gene matches. The CDR3 covers 16 residues. Germline V gene sequence: CDR1 GTSNPN, CDR2 SVGIG (reference sequence). CDR3 protein: CAWSVRLGRGQETQYF. The CDR3 nucleotides read TGTGCCTGGAGTGTACGCCTCGGGAGGGGCCAAGAGACCCAGTACTTC.

The chain employs TRBV5-8 and TRBJ2-2; tentatively, D is TRBD2 (5 bases). This CDR3 comprises 15 residues. The V gene lost 4 bases and the J gene lost 9 bases, with 19 bases spanning the gap. Per the germline V gene, CDR1 is SGHTS and CDR2 is YDEGEE. CDR3 loop: CASSPAGVAFRELFF. CDR3 in DNA: TGTGCCAGCAGCCCGGCCGGGGTAGCTTTCAGGGAGCTGTTTTTT.

The chain recombines TRBV11-2 with TRBJ2-5; 8 bases match TRBD2. After removal of 1 base from V and 4 bases from J, the junction contained 17 bases not matched to a gene. Germline CDR1 SGHAT, CDR2 FQNNGV. The CDR3 sequence is 19 residues long. This CDR3 is CASSLVSSGSYGVRETQYF. CDR3 sequence (DNA): TGTGCCAGCAGCTTAGTGTCCAGCGGGAGTTACGGGGTTCGAGAGACCCAGTACTTC.

The chain is built from TRBV28 and TRBJ2-7, with TRBD1 matching over 10 bases. The CDR3 has 17 amino acids. Germline V gene sequence: CDR1 MDHEN, CDR2 SYDVKM. V trimming: 4 bases; J trimming: 3 bases; junction bases outside the gene matches: 12. Written as DNA, the CDR3 is TGTGCCAGCAGTTACCTGCCCGGGACAGGGGTGGGCTACGAGCAGTACTTC. This sequence encodes CASSYLPGTGVGYEQYF.

The chain links TRBV28 to TRBJ2-3, with TRBD2 identical over 7 bases. The V gene's germline CDR1 is MDHEN and CDR2 SYDVKM. The CDR3 extends over 14 amino acids. V trimming: 7 bases; J trimming: 3 bases; junction bases outside the gene matches: 7. The CDR3 nucleotides read TGTGCCAGCACCCTGACTAGCACGACAGATACGCAGTATTTT. It yields the protein CASTLTSTTDTQYF.

The J gene is TRBJ1-1, the V gene TRBV28; D unresolved. The V gene's germline CDR1 is MDHEN and CDR2 SYDVKM. The V end lost 2 bases, the J end lost 7 bases, and 11 bases lay between the germline ends. There are 13 residues in the CDR3. CDR3 sequence: CASSLGVVLEAFF. The CDR3 DNA follows: TGTGCCAGCAGTTTAGGGGTAGTACTTGAAGCTTTCTTT.

The chain is built from TRBV5-6 and TRBJ2-7; D is perhaps TRBD2 (6 bases). Germline V gene lookup returns CDR1 SGHDT and CDR2 YYEEEE. V lost 7 bases and J lost 7, with 15 bases in between. This CDR3 contains 12 residues. The CDR3 DNA follows: TGTGCCAGCGGCGTGGGGGGTCAGGAGCAGTACTTC. Amino acids: CASGVGGQEQYF. Combining the CDR3 with reference TRBV5-6 and TRBJ2-7 gives the whole variable domain DAGVTQSPTHLIKTRGQQVTLRCSPKSGHDTVSWYQQALGQGPQFIFQYYEEEERQRGNFPDRFSGHQFPNYSSELNVNALLLGDSALYLCASGVGGQEQYFGPGTRLTVT.

V gene TRBV9 combines with J gene TRBJ2-1; maybe TRBD2 (5 bases). Trimming removed 0 bases at V and 8 bases at J, with 12 bases between. This CDR3 contains 14 residues. The germline V gene encodes CDR1 SGDLS and CDR2 YYNGEE. CDR3 in amino acids: CASSVDLWGDEQFF. The DNA of the CDR3 is TGTGCCAGCAGCGTAGATTTATGGGGAGATGAGCAGTTCTTC.

This chain connects TRBV30 to TRBJ1-3, with D hard to call. CDR1 is GTSNPN and CDR2 is SVGIG in the germline V gene (reference sequence). The CDR3 consists of 13 residues. V was pared by 3 bases and J by 0 bases, with 6 bases between. Here the CDR3 reads CAWRLHSGNTIYF. The CDR3 nucleotides are TGTGCCTGGAGGCTCCACTCTGGAAACACCATATATTTT.